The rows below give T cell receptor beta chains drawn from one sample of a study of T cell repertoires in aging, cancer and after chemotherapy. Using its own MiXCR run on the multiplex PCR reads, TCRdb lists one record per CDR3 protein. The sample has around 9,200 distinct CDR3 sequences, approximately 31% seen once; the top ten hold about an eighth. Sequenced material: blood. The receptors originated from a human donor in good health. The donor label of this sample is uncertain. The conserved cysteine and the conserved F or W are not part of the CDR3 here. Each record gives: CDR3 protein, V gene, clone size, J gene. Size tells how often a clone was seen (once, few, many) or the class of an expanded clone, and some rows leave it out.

CDR3aa: ASRGWEGEQF; v_gene: TRBV7-9; abundance: few; j_gene: TRBJ2-1
CDR3aa: SVEDRRSRGCYT; v_gene: TRBV29-1; abundance: NA; j_gene: TRBJ1-2
CDR3aa: ATSESGQGADTGELF; v_gene: TRBV24-1; abundance: NA; j_gene: TRBJ2-2
CDR3aa: ASSIGAGNEQY; v_gene: TRBV19; abundance: NA; j_gene: TRBJ2-7
CDR3aa: ASSLTVHLRDTGELF; v_gene: TRBV5-6; abundance: NA; j_gene: TRBJ2-2
CDR3aa: ASSYDGLAGADTQY; v_gene: TRBV6-2/TRBV6-3; abundance: few; j_gene: TRBJ2-3
CDR3aa: ASSRARDTQY; v_gene: TRBV19; abundance: medium-sized; j_gene: TRBJ2-3
CDR3aa: ASSLSGLAGYEQY; v_gene: TRBV27; abundance: NA; j_gene: TRBJ2-7
CDR3aa: ASSPREGRSGELF; v_gene: TRBV5-4; abundance: few; j_gene: TRBJ2-2
CDR3aa: SVEGGTGRYNEQF; v_gene: TRBV29-1; abundance: medium-sized; j_gene: TRBJ2-1
CDR3aa: ASSARDGDYEQY; v_gene: TRBV7-2; abundance: NA; j_gene: TRBJ2-7
CDR3aa: ASSHVRGLNTEAF; v_gene: TRBV5-5; abundance: NA; j_gene: TRBJ1-1
CDR3aa: ASSRRQYESPLH; v_gene: TRBV28; abundance: NA; j_gene: TRBJ1-6
CDR3aa: ASGRELVDTGELF; v_gene: TRBV10-3; abundance: NA; j_gene: TRBJ2-2
CDR3aa: ASSLDLSDTQY; v_gene: TRBV5-4; abundance: few; j_gene: TRBJ2-3
CDR3aa: ASSLGFNSQGQF; v_gene: TRBV5-6; abundance: few; j_gene: TRBJ2-1
CDR3aa: ASSPRANVLT; v_gene: TRBV6-5; abundance: medium-sized; j_gene: TRBJ2-6
CDR3aa: ASSPRPEDGYT; v_gene: TRBV7-6; abundance: NA; j_gene: TRBJ1-2
CDR3aa: SAPSGGPTYEQY; v_gene: TRBV20-1; abundance: NA; j_gene: TRBJ2-7
CDR3aa: ASSHGGGAYEQY; v_gene: TRBV5-5; abundance: NA; j_gene: TRBJ2-7
CDR3aa: ASSTEQGWVGTGELF; v_gene: TRBV5-4; abundance: NA; j_gene: TRBJ2-2
CDR3aa: ASSIRTGSNTEAF; v_gene: TRBV5-1; abundance: NA; j_gene: TRBJ1-1
CDR3aa: ASSDQGYEQY; v_gene: TRBV6-1; abundance: NA; j_gene: TRBJ2-7
CDR3aa: SAPRRVGPLYQETQY; v_gene: TRBV29-1; abundance: medium-sized; j_gene: TRBJ2-5
CDR3aa: ASSSVAEEQF; v_gene: TRBV5-6; abundance: NA; j_gene: TRBJ2-1
CDR3aa: ASSLSLSRGPNTGELF; v_gene: TRBV12-3/TRBV12-4; abundance: NA; j_gene: TRBJ2-2
CDR3aa: ASSFGSQKLF; v_gene: TRBV5-4; abundance: NA; j_gene: TRBJ1-4
CDR3aa: ASSPGTGSYEQY; v_gene: TRBV18; abundance: NA; j_gene: TRBJ2-7
CDR3aa: SVEALAGATDTQY; v_gene: TRBV29-1; abundance: NA; j_gene: TRBJ2-3
CDR3aa: ASSLEGDQETQY; v_gene: TRBV5-5; abundance: NA; j_gene: TRBJ2-5
CDR3aa: ASRAGTENTEAF; v_gene: TRBV5-5; abundance: once; j_gene: TRBJ1-1
CDR3aa: ATSAGVKETQY; v_gene: TRBV24-1; abundance: NA; j_gene: TRBJ2-5
CDR3aa: ASSSNLERWTSGGTDNEQF; v_gene: TRBV13; abundance: few; j_gene: TRBJ2-1
CDR3aa: ASSLGQGRGLNEQF; v_gene: TRBV27; abundance: NA; j_gene: TRBJ2-1
CDR3aa: ASSLGMNTGELF; v_gene: TRBV27; abundance: NA; j_gene: TRBJ2-2
CDR3aa: ASSLDGEASGYT; v_gene: TRBV5-1; abundance: NA; j_gene: TRBJ1-2
CDR3aa: ASSFGTADQETQY; v_gene: TRBV5-4; abundance: NA; j_gene: TRBJ2-5